This T cell receptor beta chain was identified in a study of shared clonotypes between healthy human individuals. The trim removed 5 bases at V and 7 bases at J, leaving 6 bases unmatched. Germline CDR1 is MDHEN and CDR2 is SYDVKM. The length of the CDR3 is 13 residues. Generated by immunoSEQ multiplex PCR, the TCRdb table keeps only in-frame clones and is missing some. Of some 660,000 clones detected, about three quarters appear once; the ten largest clones hold 1.5% to 2%. This clone was recorded only once. This receptor was obtained from a woman in her 30s in good health. V is TRBV28 and J is TRBJ1-2; 8 nucleotides align to TRBD1. Sequenced material: memory CD4+ T cells sorted from blood. As to subset: CD45RA-negative fraction. Here the CDR3 reads CASSRQGKGGYTF. In nucleotides, the CDR3 is TGTGCCAGCAGTAGACAGGGGAAAGGTGGCTACACCTTC.